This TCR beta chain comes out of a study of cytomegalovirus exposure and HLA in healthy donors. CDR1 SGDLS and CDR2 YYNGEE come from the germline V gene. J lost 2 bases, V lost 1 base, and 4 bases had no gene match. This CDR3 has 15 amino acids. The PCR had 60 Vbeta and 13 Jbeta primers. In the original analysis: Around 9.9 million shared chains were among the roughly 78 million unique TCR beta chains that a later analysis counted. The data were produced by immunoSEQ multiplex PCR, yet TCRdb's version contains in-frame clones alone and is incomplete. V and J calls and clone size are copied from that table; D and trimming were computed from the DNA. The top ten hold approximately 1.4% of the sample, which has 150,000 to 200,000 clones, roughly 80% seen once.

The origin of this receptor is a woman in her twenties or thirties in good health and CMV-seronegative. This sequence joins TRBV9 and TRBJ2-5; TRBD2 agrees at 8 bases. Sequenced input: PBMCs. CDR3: CASSVHGLAQETQYF. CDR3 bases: TGTGCCAGCAGCGTACATGGACTAGCTCAAGAGACCCAGTACTTC.